The clone carrying this T cell receptor (beta chain) was observed a handful of times. Germline V gives CDR1 SGHDN, CDR2 FVKESK. Losses at the gene ends were 4 bases for V and 3 bases for J; bases not matched to a gene: 2. The CDR3 runs to 13 residues. This record comes from a study of beta chain features in type 1 diabetes. Study context: Patients shared similar age, gender and cell yields with healthy donors.

Isolated RNA was reverse transcribed in full, so expressed TCRB transcripts were sequenced. Sequencing used immunoSEQ multiplex PCR; TCRdb keeps in-frame clones, though not all of them. The data show 500,000 to 700,000 clones, roughly a sixth seen once. The material sequenced was naive CD4+ T cells from blood. The genes are TRBV14 and TRBJ1-2; 7 bases are shared with TRBD1. This receptor was obtained from a man between 18 and 35 years old in good health. The CDR3 coding sequence is TGTGCCAGCAGCCGACAGGGCTACTATGGCTACACCTTC. Protein sequence: CASSRQGYYGYTF.